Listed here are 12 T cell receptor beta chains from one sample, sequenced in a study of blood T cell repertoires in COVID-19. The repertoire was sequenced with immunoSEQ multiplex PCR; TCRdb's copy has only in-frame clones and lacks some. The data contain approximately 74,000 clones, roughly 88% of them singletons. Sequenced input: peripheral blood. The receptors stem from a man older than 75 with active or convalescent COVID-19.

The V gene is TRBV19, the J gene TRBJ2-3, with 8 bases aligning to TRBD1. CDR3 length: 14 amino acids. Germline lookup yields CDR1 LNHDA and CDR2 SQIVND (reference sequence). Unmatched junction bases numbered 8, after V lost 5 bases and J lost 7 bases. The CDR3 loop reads CASSSGQGANTQYF. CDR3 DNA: TGTGCCAGTAGTTCTGGGCAGGGGGCCAATACGCAGTATTTT.

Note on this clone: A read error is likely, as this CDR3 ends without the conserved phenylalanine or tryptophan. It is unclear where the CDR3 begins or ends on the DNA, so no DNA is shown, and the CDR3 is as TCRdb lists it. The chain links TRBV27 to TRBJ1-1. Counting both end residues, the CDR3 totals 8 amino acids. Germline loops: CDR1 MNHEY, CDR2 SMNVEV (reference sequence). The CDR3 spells CASSTAGN.

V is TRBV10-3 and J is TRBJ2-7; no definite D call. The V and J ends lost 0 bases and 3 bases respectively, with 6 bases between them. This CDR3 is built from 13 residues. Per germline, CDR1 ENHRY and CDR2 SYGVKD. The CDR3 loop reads CAISESTRYEQYF. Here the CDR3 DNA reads TGTGCCATCAGTGAGTCGACTCGCTACGAGCAGTACTTC.

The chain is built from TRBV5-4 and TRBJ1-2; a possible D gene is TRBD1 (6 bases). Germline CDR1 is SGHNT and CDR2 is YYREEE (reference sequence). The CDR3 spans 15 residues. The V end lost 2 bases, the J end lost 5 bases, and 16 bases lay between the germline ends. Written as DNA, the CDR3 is TGTGCCAGCAGCTTACCCAGGGGAAACTTGTATGGCTACACCTTC. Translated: CASSLPRGNLYGYTF. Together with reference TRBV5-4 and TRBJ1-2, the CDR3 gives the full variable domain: ETGVTQSPTHLIKTRGQQVTLRCSSQSGHNTVSWYQQALGQGPQFIFQYYREEENGRGNFPPRFSGLQFPNYSSELNVNALELDDSALYLCASSLPRGNLYGYTFGSGTRLTVV.

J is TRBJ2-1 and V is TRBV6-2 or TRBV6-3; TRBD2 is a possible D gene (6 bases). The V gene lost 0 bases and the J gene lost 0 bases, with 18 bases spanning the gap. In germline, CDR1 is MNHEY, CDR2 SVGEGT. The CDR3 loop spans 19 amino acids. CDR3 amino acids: CASSYSNGGALSSYNEQFF. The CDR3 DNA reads TGTGCCAGCAGTTACTCGAACGGAGGGGCCCTAAGCTCCTACAATGAGCAGTTCTTC.

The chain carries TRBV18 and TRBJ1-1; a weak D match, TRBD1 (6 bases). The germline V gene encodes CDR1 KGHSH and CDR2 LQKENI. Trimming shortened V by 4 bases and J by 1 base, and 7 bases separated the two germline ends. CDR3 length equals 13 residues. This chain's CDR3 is CASSLGQNTEAFF. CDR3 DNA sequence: TGTGCCAGCTCACTGGGACAGAACACTGAAGCTTTCTTT.

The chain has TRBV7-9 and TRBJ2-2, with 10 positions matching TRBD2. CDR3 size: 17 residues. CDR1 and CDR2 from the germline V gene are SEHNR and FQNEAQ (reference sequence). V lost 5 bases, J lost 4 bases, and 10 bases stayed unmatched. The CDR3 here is CASSLPAGGPGTGELFF. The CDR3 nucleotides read TGTGCCAGCAGCCTCCCAGCGGGAGGGCCGGGCACCGGGGAGCTGTTTTTT. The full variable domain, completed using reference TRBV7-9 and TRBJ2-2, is DTGVSQNPRHKITKRGQNVTFRCDPISEHNRLYWYRQTLGQGPEFLTYFQNEAQLEKSRLLSDRFSAERPKGSFSTLEIQRTEQGDSAMYLCASSLPAGGPGTGELFFGEGSRLTVL.

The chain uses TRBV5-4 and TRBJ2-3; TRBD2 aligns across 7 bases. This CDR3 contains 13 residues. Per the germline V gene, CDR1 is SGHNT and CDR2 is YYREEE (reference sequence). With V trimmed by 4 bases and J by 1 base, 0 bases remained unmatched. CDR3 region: CASSSGGTDTQYF. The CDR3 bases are TGTGCCAGCAGCAGCGGGGGCACAGATACGCAGTATTTT.

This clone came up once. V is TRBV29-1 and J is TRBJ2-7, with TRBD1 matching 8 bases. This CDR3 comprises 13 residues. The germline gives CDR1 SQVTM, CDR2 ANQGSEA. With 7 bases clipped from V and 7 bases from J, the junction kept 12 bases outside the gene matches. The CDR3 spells CSAEGQGAGEQYF. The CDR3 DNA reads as TGCAGCGCCGAGGGCCAGGGGGCGGGTGAGCAGTACTTC.

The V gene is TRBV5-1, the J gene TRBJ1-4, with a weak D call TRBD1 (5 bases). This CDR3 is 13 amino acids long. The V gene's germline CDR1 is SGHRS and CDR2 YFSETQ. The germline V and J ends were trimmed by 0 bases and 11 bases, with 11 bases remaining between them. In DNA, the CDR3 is TGCGCCAGCAGCTTGGACGCTGACAGTAAACTGTTTTTT. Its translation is CASSLDADSKLFF. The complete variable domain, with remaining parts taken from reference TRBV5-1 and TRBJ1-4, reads KAGVTQTPRYLIKTRGQQVTLSCSPISGHRSVSWYQQTPGQGLQFLFEYFSETQRNKGNFPGRFSGRQFSNSRSEMNVSTLELGDSALYLCASSLDADSKLFFGSGTQLSVL.

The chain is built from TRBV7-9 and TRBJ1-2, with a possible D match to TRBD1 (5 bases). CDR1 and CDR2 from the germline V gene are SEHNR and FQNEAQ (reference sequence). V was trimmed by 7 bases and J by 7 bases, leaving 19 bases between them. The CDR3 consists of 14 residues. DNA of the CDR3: TGTGCCAGCACCCCGGGGGGACCTACAGCTGGCTACACCTTC. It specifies CASTPGGPTAGYTF. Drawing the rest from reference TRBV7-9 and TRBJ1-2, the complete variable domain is DTGVSQNPRHKITKRGQNVTFRCDPISEHNRLYWYRQTLGQGPEFLTYFQNEAQLEKSRLLSDRFSAERPKGSFSTLEIQRTEQGDSAMYLCASTPGGPTAGYTFGSGTRLTVV.

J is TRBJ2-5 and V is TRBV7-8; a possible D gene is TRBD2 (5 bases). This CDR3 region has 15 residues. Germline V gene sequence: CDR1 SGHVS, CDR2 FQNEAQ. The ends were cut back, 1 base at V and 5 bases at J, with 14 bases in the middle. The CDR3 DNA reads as TGTGCCAGCAGCTTAGGAGGTTCGGGGTTGGAGACCCAGTACTTC. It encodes CASSLGGSGLETQYF.